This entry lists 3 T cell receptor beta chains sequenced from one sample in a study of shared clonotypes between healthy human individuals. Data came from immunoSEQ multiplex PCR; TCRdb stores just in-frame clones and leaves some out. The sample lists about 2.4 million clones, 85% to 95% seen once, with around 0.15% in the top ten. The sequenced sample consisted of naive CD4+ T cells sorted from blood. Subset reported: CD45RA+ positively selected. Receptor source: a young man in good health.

CDR3 sequence: CASSTLDRLNTEAFF. CDR3 nucleotide sequence: TGTGCCAGTAGTACTCTCGACAGATTGAACACTGAAGCTTTCTTT. V is TRBV19 and J is TRBJ1-1, with D perhaps TRBD1 (5 bases). CDR1 is LNHDA and CDR2 is SQIVND in the germline V gene (reference sequence). Between the trimmed V and J ends, which lost 4 bases and 0 bases, there was a span of 12 bases. The CDR3 is made up of 15 amino acids.

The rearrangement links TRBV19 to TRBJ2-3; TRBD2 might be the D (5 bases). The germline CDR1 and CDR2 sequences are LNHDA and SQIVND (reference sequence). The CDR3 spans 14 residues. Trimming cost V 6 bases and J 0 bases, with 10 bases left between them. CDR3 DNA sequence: TGTGCCAGTAGGGACGGCGGGAGCACAGATACGCAGTATTTT. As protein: CASRDGGSTDTQYF.

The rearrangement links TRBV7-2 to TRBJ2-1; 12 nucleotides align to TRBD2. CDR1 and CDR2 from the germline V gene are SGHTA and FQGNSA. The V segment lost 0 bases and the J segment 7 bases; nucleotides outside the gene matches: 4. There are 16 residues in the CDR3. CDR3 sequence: CASSLAASGRANEQFF. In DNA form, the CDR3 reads TGTGCCAGCAGCTTAGCGGCTAGCGGGAGGGCGAATGAGCAGTTCTTC.